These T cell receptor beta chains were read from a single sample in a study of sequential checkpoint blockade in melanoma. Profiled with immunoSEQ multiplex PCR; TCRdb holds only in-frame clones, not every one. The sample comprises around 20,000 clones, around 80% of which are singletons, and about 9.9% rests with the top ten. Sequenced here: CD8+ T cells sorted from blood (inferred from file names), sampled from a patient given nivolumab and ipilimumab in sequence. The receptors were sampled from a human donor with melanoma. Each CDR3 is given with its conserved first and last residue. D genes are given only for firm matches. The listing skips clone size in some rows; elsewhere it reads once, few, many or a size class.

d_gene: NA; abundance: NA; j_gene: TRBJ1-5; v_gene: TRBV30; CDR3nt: TGTGCCTGGAGTGCCCCCCGGCCGGAGCGAGGGAATCAGCCCCAGCATTTT; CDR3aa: CAWSAPRPERGNQPQHF
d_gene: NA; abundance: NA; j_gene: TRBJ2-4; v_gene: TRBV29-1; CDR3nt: TGCAGCGTTCGGTTCGGAGAAAACATTCAGTACTTC; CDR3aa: CSVRFGENIQYF
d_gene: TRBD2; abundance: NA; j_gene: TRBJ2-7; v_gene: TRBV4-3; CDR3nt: TGCGCCAGCAGCCAAGATTTCGGACTAGCGGGCAACGAGCAGTACTTC; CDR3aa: CASSQDFGLAGNEQYF
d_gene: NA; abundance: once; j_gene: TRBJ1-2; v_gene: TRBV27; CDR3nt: TGTGCCAGCAGAAACTATGACTATGGCTACACCTTC; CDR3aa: CASRNYDYGYTF
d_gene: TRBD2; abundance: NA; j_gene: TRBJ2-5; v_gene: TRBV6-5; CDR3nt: TGTGCCAGCAGTTACTCCCGACTAGCAGGGGAGACCCAGTACTTC; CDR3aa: CASSYSRLAGETQYF
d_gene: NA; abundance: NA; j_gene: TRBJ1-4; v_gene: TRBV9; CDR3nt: TGTGCCAGCAGCGTCGGCACAGGGATGAATGAAAAACTGTTTTTT; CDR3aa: CASSVGTGMNEKLFF
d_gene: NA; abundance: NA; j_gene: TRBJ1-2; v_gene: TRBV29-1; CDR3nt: TGCAGCGTTGGGCCAGGGGATGTGTGGGGCCAATCTTCGCGCTACACCTTC; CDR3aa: CSVGPGDVWGQSSRYTF
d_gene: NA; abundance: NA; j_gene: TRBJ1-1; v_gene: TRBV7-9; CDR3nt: TGTGCCAGCAGCTTAGCTGGAGGGAACCCCACTGAAGCTTTCTTT; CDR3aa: CASSLAGGNPTEAFF
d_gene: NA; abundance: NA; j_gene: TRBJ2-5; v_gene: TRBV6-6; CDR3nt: TGTGCCAGCAGTTACTCGACAGGACAAGAGACCCAGTACTTC; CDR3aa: CASSYSTGQETQYF
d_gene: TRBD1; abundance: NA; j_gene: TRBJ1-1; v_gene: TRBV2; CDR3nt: TGTGCCAGCACCCTACAGGGGGCATTAATGAACACTGAAGCTTTCTTT; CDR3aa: CASTLQGALMNTEAFF
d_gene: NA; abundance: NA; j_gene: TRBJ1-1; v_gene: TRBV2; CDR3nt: TGTGCCAGCAGTGGGGGGCAGGGTATTGTTTTCATGAACACTGAAGCTTTCTTT; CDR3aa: CASSGGQGIVFMNTEAFF
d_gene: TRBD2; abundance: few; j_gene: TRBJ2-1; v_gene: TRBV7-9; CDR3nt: TGTGCCAGCAGCTCGGGACTAGCTCTTGCTGAGCAGTTCTTC; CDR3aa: CASSSGLALAEQFF
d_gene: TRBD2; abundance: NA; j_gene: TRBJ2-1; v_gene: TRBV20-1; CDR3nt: TGCAGTGCTAGAGTGGGACTAGTTCCCCTCTTC; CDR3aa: CSARVGLVPLF
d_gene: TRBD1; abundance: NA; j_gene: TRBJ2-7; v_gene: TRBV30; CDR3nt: TGTGCCTGGAGTGTAGGACAGGGATTCTACGAGCAGTACTTC; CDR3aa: CAWSVGQGFYEQYF
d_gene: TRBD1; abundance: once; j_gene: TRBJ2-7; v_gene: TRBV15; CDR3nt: TGTGCCACCAGCAGGGACAGGAGCTCCTACGAGCAGTACTTC; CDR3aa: CATSRDRSSYEQYF
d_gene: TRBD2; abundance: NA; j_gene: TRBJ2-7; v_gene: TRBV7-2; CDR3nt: TGTGCCAGCAGCTTAAGTCCGGCGGGAGGAGCTGGGGAGCAGTACTTC; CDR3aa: CASSLSPAGGAGEQYF
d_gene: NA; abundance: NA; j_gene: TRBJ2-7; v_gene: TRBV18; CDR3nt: TGTGCCAGCTCACCAGGGCGGGCTAACTACGAGCAGTACTTC; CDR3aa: CASSPGRANYEQYF
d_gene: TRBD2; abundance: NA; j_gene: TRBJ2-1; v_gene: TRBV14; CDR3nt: TGTGCCAGCAGTCGGACTAGCGGGAGCTTGAGGAATGAGCAGTTCTTC; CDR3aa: CASSRTSGSLRNEQFF
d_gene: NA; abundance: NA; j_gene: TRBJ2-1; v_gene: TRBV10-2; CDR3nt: TGCGCCAGCAGTGAGTCGACAGACTACAATGAGCAGTTCTTC; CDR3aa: CASSESTDYNEQFF
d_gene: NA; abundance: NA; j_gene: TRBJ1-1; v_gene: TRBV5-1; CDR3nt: TGCGCCAGCAGCCAAACTGCAGGGGATTATAACACTGAAGCTTTCTTT; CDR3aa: CASSQTAGDYNTEAFF
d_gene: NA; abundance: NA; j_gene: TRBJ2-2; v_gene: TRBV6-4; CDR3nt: TGTGCCAGCAGTGCGGAGGGGCTAGGGACCGGGGAGCTGTTTTTT; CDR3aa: CASSAEGLGTGELFF
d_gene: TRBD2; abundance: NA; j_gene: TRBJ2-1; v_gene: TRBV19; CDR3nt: TGTGCCAGTAGTATTGTTCGGACTAGCGGGAATGAGCAGTTCTTC; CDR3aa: CASSIVRTSGNEQFF
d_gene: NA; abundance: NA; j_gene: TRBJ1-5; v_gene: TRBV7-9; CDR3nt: TGTGCCAGCAGCCGGGGGGGGCTTAGCAATCAGCCCCAGCATTTT; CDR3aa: CASSRGGLSNQPQHF
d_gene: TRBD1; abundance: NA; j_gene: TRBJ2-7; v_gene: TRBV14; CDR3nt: TGTGCCAGCAGCCAAAACAGGGGCTCCTACGAGCAGTACTTC; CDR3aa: CASSQNRGSYEQYF
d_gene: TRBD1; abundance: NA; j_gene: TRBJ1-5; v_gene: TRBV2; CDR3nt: TGTGCCAGCAGTGTGACAGGGGGCTCTACTAGCAATCAGCCCCAGCATTTT; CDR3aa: CASSVTGGSTSNQPQHF
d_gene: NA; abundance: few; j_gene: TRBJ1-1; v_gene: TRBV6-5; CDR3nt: TGTGCCAGCAGGAGTCAGAACACTGAAGCTTTCTTT; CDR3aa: CASRSQNTEAFF
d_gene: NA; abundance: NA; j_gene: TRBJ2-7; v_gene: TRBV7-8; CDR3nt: TGTGCCAGCAGCCCTAGGCGGACAAGCTCCTACGAGCAGTACTTC; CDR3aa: CASSPRRTSSYEQYF
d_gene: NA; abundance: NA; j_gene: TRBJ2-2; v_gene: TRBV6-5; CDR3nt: TGTGCCAGCACCCCACAGGGAAACACCGGGGAGCTGTTTTTT; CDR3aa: CASTPQGNTGELFF
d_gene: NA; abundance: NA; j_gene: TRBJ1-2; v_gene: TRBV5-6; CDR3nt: TGTGCCAGCAGCTTGGAGTCGGTCAGGGTTCACGGCTACACCTTC; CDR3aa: CASSLESVRVHGYTF
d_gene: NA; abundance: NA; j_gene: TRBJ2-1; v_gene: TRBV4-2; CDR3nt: TGTGCCAGCAGCCAAGATCTAGACCCGAGGAGTGAGCAGTTCTTC; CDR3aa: CASSQDLDPRSEQFF
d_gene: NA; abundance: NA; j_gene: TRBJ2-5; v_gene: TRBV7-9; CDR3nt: TGTGCCAGCAGCTTTAGTATTCGCGGACAAGAGACCCAGTACTTC; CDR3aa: CASSFSIRGQETQYF
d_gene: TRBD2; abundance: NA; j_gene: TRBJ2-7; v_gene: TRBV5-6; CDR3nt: TGTGCCAGCAGCTTGGGGCTAGCGGGGAGCTACGAGCAGTACTTC; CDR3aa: CASSLGLAGSYEQYF
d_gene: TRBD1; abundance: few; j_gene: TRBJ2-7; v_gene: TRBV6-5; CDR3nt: TGTGCCAGCAGTACGGGACAGGGGGCTGAGGAGCAGTACTTC; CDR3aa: CASSTGQGAEEQYF
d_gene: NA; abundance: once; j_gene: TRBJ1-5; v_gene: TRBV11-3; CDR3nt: TGTGCCTTCCCCAGGCGCCCGTATAGCAATCAGCCCCAGCATTTT; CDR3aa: CAFPRRPYSNQPQHF
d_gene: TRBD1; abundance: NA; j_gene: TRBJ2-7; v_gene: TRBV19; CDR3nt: TGTGCCAGTAGTGCTGGGACAGGGGGGTTAGGCGAGCAGTACTTC; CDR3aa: CASSAGTGGLGEQYF
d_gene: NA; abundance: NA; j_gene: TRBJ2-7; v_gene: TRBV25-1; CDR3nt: TGTGCCAGCAGTGACTGGGGGCTGCGGTCTTACGAGCAGTACTTC; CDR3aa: CASSDWGLRSYEQYF
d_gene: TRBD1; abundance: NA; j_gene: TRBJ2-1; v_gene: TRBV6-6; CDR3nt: TGTGCCAGCACCCCCGGACAGGGAGGTGAGCAGTTCTTC; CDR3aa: CASTPGQGGEQFF
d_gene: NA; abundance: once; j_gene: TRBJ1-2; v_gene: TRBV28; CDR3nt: TGTGCCAGCAGTTTAAGATCTTCCACAGAGTATGGCTACACCTTC; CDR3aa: CASSLRSSTEYGYTF
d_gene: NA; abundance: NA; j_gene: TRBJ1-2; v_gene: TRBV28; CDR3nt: TGTGCCAGCACAGGGCCCAACTATGGCTACACCTTC; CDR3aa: CASTGPNYGYTF
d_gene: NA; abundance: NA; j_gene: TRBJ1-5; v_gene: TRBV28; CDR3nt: TGTGCCAGCACTTATAGCAATCAGCCCCAGCATTTT; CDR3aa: CASTYSNQPQHF
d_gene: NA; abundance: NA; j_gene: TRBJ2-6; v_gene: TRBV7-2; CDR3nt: TGTGCCAGCAGCCTTTACACTTTTCGCGGCTCTGGGGCCAACGTCCTGACTTTC; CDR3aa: CASSLYTFRGSGANVLTF
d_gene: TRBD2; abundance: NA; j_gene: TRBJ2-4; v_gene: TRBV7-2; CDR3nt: TGTGCCAGCAGCTTAGCGGGAGGGAGCAAAAACATTCAGTACTTC; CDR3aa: CASSLAGGSKNIQYF
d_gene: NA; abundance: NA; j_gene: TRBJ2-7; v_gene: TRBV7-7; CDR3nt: TGTGCTAGCAGCTTAAAGGCGGGATACGAGCAGTACTTC; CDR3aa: CASSLKAGYEQYF
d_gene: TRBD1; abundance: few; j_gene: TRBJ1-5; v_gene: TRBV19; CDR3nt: TGTGCCAGTCGGGAGTGGCAGGGGGATCAGCCCCAGCATTTT; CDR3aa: CASREWQGDQPQHF
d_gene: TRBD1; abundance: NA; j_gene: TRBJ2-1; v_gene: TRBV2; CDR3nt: TGTGCCAGCAGTGTAGGGGACAGGGGTTTGCAGTTCTTC; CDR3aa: CASSVGDRGLQFF
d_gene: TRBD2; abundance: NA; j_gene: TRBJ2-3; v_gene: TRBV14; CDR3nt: TGTGCCAGCAGCCGGACTAGCGGGACCTTGGCAGATACGCAGTATTTT; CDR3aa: CASSRTSGTLADTQYF
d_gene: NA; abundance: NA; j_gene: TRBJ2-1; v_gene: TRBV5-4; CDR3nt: TGTGCCAGCAGCGAGGGGGGGCAGGGACGACGAAACAATGAGCAGTTCTTC; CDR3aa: CASSEGGQGRRNNEQFF
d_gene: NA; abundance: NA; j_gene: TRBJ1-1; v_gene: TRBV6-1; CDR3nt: TGTGCCAGCAGCGAGAAAAACACTGAAGCTTTCTTT; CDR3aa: CASSEKNTEAFF
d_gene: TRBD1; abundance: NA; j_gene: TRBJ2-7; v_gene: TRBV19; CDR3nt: TGTGCCAGTAGCACCTCCGGACAGGGCTGGGAGCAGTACTTC; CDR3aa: CASSTSGQGWEQYF
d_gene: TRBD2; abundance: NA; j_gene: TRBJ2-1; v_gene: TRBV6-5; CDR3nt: TGTGCCAGCAGTTACGGGTCTAGCGGGTCTCACAATGAGCAGTTCTTC; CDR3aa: CASSYGSSGSHNEQFF
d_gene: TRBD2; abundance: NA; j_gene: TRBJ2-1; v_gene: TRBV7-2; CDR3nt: TGTGCCAGCAGCCCGGGACTAGCGGGAGTCAATGAGCAGTTCTTC; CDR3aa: CASSPGLAGVNEQFF
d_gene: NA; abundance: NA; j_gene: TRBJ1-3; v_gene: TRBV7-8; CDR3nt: TGTGCCAGCAGCCCCCGGACGGACGTGGGGAGGGGAAACACCATATATTTT; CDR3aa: CASSPRTDVGRGNTIYF
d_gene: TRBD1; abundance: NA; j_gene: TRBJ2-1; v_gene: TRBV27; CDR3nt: TGTGCCAGCAGTTCATCCGTCCGGGACAGTTCCTACAATGAGCAGTTCTTC; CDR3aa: CASSSSVRDSSYNEQFF
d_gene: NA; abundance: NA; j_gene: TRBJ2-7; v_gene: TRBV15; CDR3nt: TGTGCCACCAGCAGAGATGCTAGCATCGCATACGAGCAGTACTTC; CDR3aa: CATSRDASIAYEQYF
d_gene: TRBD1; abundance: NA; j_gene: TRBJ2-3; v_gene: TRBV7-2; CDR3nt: TGTGCCAGCAGCCCGGACAGGTTTTCAGATACGCAGTATTTT; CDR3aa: CASSPDRFSDTQYF
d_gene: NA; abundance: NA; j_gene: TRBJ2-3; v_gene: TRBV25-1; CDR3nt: TGTGCCAGCACTTTCAGGGCGGGGGATACGCAGTATTTT; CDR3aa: CASTFRAGDTQYF
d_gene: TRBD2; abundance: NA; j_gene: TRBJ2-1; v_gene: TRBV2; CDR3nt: TGTGCCAGCAAGTCGACTAGCGGGAACCCCGATGAGCAGTTCTTC; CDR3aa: CASKSTSGNPDEQFF
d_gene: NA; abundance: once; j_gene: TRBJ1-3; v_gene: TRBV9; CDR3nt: TGTGCCAGCAGCACCCTCGACCAGAGGATAGGAAACACCATATATTTT; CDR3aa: CASSTLDQRIGNTIYF
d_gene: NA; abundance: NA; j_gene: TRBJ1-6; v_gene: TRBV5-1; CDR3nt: TGCGCCAGCAGCCGTGACGGACTCTGGGGTCCCCTCCACTTT; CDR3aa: CASSRDGLWGPLHF